The clone carrying this TCR beta chain came up many times. cDNA was made by 5'RACE with 10-nucleotide random UMIs. TCRdb reanalysed the 5' RACE reads using MiXCR and keeps one entry per CDR3 protein. The sample has around 70,000 distinct CDR3 sequences, 2.5% to 4% seen once. The CDR3 has 14 amino acids. The V end was cut by 6 bases, the J end by 1 base, with 13 bases between. This sample was included in a study of neurological immune-mediated disorders. Input material: PBMCs. This clonotype was obtained from a woman in her fifties or sixties with multiple sclerosis. The chain combines TRBV12-3 or TRBV12-4 with TRBJ2-7, with D possibly TRBD1 on 6 matching bases. The CDR3 DNA reads as TGTGCCAGCAGACCTGGGGGCCGGTCCTACGAGCAGTACTTC. This translates into CASRPGGRSYEQYF.